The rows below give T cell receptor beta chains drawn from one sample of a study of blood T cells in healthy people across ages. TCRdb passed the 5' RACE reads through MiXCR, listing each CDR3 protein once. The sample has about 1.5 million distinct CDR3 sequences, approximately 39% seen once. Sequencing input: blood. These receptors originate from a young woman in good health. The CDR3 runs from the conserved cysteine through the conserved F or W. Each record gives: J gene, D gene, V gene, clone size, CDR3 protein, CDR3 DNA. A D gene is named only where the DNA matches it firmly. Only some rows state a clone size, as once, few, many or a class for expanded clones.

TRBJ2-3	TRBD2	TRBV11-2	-	CASSSSGALTDTQYF	TGTGCCAGCAGCTCTAGCGGGGCGCTCACAGATACGCAGTATTTT
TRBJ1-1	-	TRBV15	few	CATSRASGNEAFF	TGTGCCACCAGCAGAGCATCAGGCAATGAAGCTTTCTTT
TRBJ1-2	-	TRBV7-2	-	CASSPRTVDRGYTF	TGTGCCAGCAGCCCCCGGACAGTAGACAGGGGCTACACCTTC
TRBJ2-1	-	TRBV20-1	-	CSARDLDGFYNEQFF	TGCAGTGCTAGGGATTTGGACGGATTTTACAATGAGCAGTTCTTC
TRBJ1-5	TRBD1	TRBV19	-	CASTGTVVSNQPQHF	TGTGCCAGTACCGGGACAGTAGTAAGCAATCAGCCCCAGCATTTT
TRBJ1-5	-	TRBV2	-	CASSRRGGQVGNQPQHF	TGTGCCAGCAGTCGGCGGGGGGGCCAGGTCGGCAATCAGCCCCAGCATTTT
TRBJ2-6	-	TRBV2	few	CASKELTSGANVLTF	TGTGCCAGCAAGGAGCTTACCTCTGGGGCCAACGTCCTGACTTTC
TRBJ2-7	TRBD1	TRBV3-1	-	CASNQAGDSVSEQYF	TGTGCCAGCAACCAAGCCGGGGACAGCGTCTCCGAGCAGTACTTC
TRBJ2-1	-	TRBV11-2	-	CASSPATRSYNEQFF	TGTGCCAGCAGCCCGGCGACGCGCTCCTACAATGAGCAGTTCTTC
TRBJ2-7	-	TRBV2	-	CASIESGEFEQYF	TGTGCCAGCATTGAGTCGGGCGAGTTCGAGCAGTACTTC
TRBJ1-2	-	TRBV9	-	CASSVGQISGGYTF	TGTGCCAGCAGCGTAGGCCAGATTTCAGGTGGCTACACCTTC
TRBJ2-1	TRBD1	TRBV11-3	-	CASSLIGTGAYNEQFF	TGTGCCAGCAGCCTAATAGGGACAGGGGCTTACAATGAGCAGTTCTTC
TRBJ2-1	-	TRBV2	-	CASTGVGYNEQFF	TGTGCCAGCACAGGGGTAGGCTACAATGAGCAGTTCTTC
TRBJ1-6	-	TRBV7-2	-	CASSPTRPPLHF	TGTGCCAGCAGCCCCACTAGGCCACCCCTCCACTTT
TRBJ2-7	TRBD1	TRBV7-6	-	CASSLVRQGAYEQYF	TGTGCCAGCAGCCTAGTGAGGCAGGGGGCGTACGAGCAGTACTTC
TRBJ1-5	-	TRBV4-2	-	CASSPRAKGEGQPQHF	TGTGCCAGCAGCCCGAGGGCCAAGGGTGAGGGTCAGCCCCAGCATTTT
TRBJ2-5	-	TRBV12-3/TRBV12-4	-	CACSPTRRETQYF	TGTGCCTGCAGCCCGACTAGGAGAGAGACCCAGTACTTC